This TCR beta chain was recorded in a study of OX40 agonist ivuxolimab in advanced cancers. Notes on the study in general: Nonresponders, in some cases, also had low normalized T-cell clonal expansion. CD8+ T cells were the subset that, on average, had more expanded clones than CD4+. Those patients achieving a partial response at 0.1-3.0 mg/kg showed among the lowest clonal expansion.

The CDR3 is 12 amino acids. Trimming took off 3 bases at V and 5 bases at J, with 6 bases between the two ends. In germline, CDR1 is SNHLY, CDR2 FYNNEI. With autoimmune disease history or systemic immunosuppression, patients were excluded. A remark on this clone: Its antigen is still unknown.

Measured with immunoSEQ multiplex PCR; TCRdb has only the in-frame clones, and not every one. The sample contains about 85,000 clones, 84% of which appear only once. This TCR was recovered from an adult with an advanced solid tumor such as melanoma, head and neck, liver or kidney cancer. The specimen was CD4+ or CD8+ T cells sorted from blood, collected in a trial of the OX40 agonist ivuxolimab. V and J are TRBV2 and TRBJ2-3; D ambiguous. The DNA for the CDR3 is TGTGCCAGCAGTGAGTTGGAAGATACGCAGTATTTT. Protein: CASSELEDTQYF.